Described below is a single TCR beta chain sequence and its context. Its target is not known. The V gene's germline CDR1 is SQVTM and CDR2 ANQGSEA. This CDR3 comprises 16 residues. With 1 base clipped from V and 1 base from J, the junction kept 6 bases outside the gene matches. Orbital computed tomography and thyroid ultrasound, together with serum TRAb and thyroxine and clinical symptoms, were used for diagnoses. The authors took PBMCs from roughly 9.3 ml fresh peripheral blood. This entry is derived from a study of T cells in Graves' hyperthyroidism and ophthalmopathy. Study-level findings and limits: Progression to ophthalmopathy was predicted a median of roughly 6.6 months early.

Template material for amplifying TCR beta CDR3 regions consisted of RNA transcripts. HTBI primers drove first-round RT-PCR of the TCR CDR3. Each CDR3 protein is one row after TCRdb ran MiXCR on the multiplex PCR reads. The repertoire holds hundreds of thousands of distinct CDR3 sequences, about 14% seen once, with 12% in the top ten. This sequence joins TRBV29-1 and TRBJ2-1; 8 positions agree with TRBD1. This clonotype originated in a woman aged 45-60 years with Graves' ophthalmopathy. The sequenced sample was blood. The CDR3: CSVEGAQGGSYNEQFF. The CDR3 coding sequence is TGCAGCGTTGAAGGGGCACAGGGGGGTTCCTACAATGAGCAGTTCTTC.